This T cell receptor beta chain was sequenced during a study of OX40 agonist ivuxolimab in advanced cancers. V lost 1 base and J lost 8; bases outside the gene matches: 6. The CDR3 contains 14 residues. Germline V lookup: CDR1 MGHDK, CDR2 SYGVNS. Sequenced by immunoSEQ multiplex PCR; TCRdb stores in-frame clones only, minus some. This table has 97,000 or so clones, roughly 90% appearing once. This receptor was obtained from an adult with an advanced solid tumor such as melanoma, head and neck, liver or kidney cancer. The starting material was CD4+ or CD8+ T cells sorted from blood, obtained in a trial of the OX40 agonist ivuxolimab. This chain connects TRBV25-1 to TRBJ1-2, with 8 bases matching TRBD1. CDR3 amino acids: CASSELDRARGYTF. The DNA of the CDR3 is TGTGCCAGCAGTGAATTGGACAGGGCGCGAGGCTACACCTTC.